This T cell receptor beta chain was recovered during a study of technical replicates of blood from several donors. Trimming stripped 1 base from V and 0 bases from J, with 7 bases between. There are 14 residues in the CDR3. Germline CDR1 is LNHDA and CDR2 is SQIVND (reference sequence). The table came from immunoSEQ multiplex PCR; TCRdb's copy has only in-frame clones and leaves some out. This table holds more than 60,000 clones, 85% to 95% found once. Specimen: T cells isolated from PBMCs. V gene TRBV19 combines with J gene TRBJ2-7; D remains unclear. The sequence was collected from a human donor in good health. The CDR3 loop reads CASSIVAYSYEQYF. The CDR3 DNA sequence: TGTGCCAGTAGTATAGTAGCTTACTCCTACGAGCAGTACTTC.